A single sample gave rise to the 23 T cell receptor beta chains below, sequenced in a study of early T cells in non-severe SARS-CoV-2 infection. TCRdb ran MiXCR on the 5' RACE reads and lists one entry per CDR3 protein. The table shows fewer than 50,000 distinct CDR3 sequences, with 6% to 6.5% occurring only once. Specimen: whole blood. All receptors come from an adult who was a healthcare worker with PCR-confirmed SARS-CoV-2 infection or an uninfected control (not recorded which).

This clonotype was observed many times. The chain couples TRBV6-4 to TRBJ2-3, with 7 bases identical to TRBD1. The germline gives CDR1 MRHNA, CDR2 SNTAGT. CDR3 length equals 15 residues. With V trimmed by 6 bases and J by 3 bases, 9 bases remained unmatched. CDR3 sequence: CASSPQGMKTDTQYF. CDR3 DNA: TGTGCCAGCAGCCCACAGGGGATGAAGACAGATACGCAGTATTTT.

The chain uses TRBV5-4 and TRBJ2-2; 9 nucleotides agree with TRBD1. The germline CDR1 and CDR2 sequences are SGHNT and YYREEE (reference sequence). Trimming cost V 4 bases and J 6 bases; bases outside gene matches: 10. The CDR3 consists of 16 residues. This CDR3 reads CASSPPRTGVPGELFF. DNA for the CDR3: TGTGCCAGCAGCCCCCCCAGGACAGGGGTCCCCGGGGAGCTGTTTTTT.

CDR3 coding DNA: TGTGCCAGCAGATCGACAGGCCTTAAGGGCGGGGAGCTGTTTTTT. This translates into CASRSTGLKGGELFF. V gene TRBV28 combines with J gene TRBJ2-2; TRBD1 might be the D (6 bases). The CDR3 loop spans 15 amino acids. Trimming removed 6 bases at V and 7 bases at J, with 18 bases between. Germline loops: CDR1 MDHEN, CDR2 SYDVKM.

This clonotype was seen a handful of times. V is TRBV10-3 and J is TRBJ1-5; 8 bases align to TRBD1. Germline values: CDR1 ENHRY, CDR2 SYGVKD. Germline trimming cut 5 bases from V and 2 bases from J; bases unmatched to any gene: 2. The CDR3 loop spans 14 amino acids. The CDR3 bases are TGTGCCATCAGTTTACAGGGGGGCAATCAGCCCCAGCATTTT. Protein sequence: CAISLQGGNQPQHF.

This clonotype has at least ten counts. This chain uses TRBV29-1 with TRBJ2-3; no clear D. Germline V gives CDR1 SQVTM, CDR2 ANQGSEA. Trimming took off 4 bases at V and 5 bases at J, with 7 bases between the two ends. The CDR3 extends over 11 amino acids. CDR3 residues: CSVVWGDTQYF. The CDR3, as DNA: TGCAGCGTTGTGTGGGGAGATACGCAGTATTTT.

There are many counts of this clonotype. This chain uses TRBV10-3 with TRBJ1-5, with D perhaps TRBD1 (6 bases). The V end was cut by 8 bases, the J end by 5 bases, with 13 bases between. The CDR3 is made up of 13 amino acids. The germline CDR1 and CDR2 sequences are ENHRY and SYGVKD. The DNA for the CDR3 is TGTGCCATCTCCAGGGGTGTCGATCAGCCCCAGCATTTT. Its protein product is CAISRGVDQPQHF.

This clonotype has at least ten counts. The chain couples TRBV7-2 to TRBJ2-7, with no clear D. The V gene lost 4 bases and the J gene lost 4 bases, with 11 bases spanning the gap. CDR1 and CDR2 from the germline V gene are SGHTA and FQGNSA. There are 13 residues in the CDR3. DNA of the CDR3: TGTGCCAGCAGCTCTAACCCCATTTACGAGCAGTACTTC. This encodes CASSSNPIYEQYF.

This clonotype was recorded a few times. The chain recombines TRBV19 with TRBJ2-2; TRBD1 matches 7 bases. CDR1 and CDR2 (germline): LNHDA, SQIVND (reference sequence). The CDR3 extends over 13 amino acids. The V segment lost 4 bases and the J segment 5 bases; nucleotides outside the gene matches: 1. Written as DNA, the CDR3 is TGTGCCAGTAGTACGACAGGGACCGGGGAGCTGTTTTTT. This translates into CASSTTGTGELFF.

The gene calls are TRBV20-1 and TRBJ1-1, with 11 bases identical to TRBD1. Germline lookup yields CDR1 DFQATT and CDR2 SNEGSKA (reference sequence). The CDR3 spans 15 residues. The trim removed 3 bases at V and 4 bases at J, leaving 7 bases unmatched. In nucleotides, the CDR3 is TGCAGTGCTAGGGGGGACAGGGGGTTGAGCACTGAAGCTTTCTTT. Translated: CSARGDRGLSTEAFF.

V gene TRBV12-3 or TRBV12-4 combines with J gene TRBJ2-2; the D call may be TRBD1 or TRBD2 (5 bases each). This CDR3 comprises 15 residues. CDR3 sequence (DNA): TGTGCATTCGGGGCAGGGTCGATGGTCACCGGGGAGCTGTTTTTT. The encoded protein is CAFGAGSMVTGELFF.

This clonotype was seen at least ten times. Its ends do not fully match the called genes, so a read error is possible. The CDR3 DNA reads TGTGCCAGCAGCCAAGATTTAGGTCTTCTGCTCTTC. Residues: CASSQDLGLLLF. The rearrangement joins TRBV3-1 to TRBJ2-1; D is ambiguous. The length of the CDR3 is 12 residues. CDR1 and CDR2 (germline): LGHDT, YNNKEL (reference sequence).

Worth noting for this clonotype: A much larger clone lies one base from this, so it may be a read error. The V gene is TRBV6-5, the J gene TRBJ2-7, with TRBD1 as a possible D gene (6 bases). CDR1 is MNHEY, CDR2 SVGAGI, per germline. V gave up 6 bases and J gave up 2 bases, with 17 bases separating them. The CDR3 length is 15 residues. In DNA, the CDR3 is TGTGCCAGCAGCAAACCGGTACAGGGTCCCTACGAGCAGTACTTC. It encodes CASSKPVQGPYEQYF.

V and J are TRBV6-1 and TRBJ2-6; a weak D match, TRBD1 (5 bases). The CDR3 is 15 residues long. V lost 3 bases and J lost 3, with 9 bases in between. Germline CDR1 is MNHNS and CDR2 is SASEGT. The CDR3 loop reads CASSEGRDGANVLTF. The CDR3 DNA is TGTGCCAGCAGTGAGGGGCGCGATGGGGCCAACGTCCTGACTTTC.

The chain employs TRBV5-6 and TRBJ1-6, with D perhaps matching TRBD1 (5 bases). The CDR3 length is 16 residues. V dropped 1 base and J dropped 7 bases, with 15 bases sitting between them. Germline values: CDR1 SGHDT, CDR2 YYEEEE. The CDR3 sequence is CASSLSRGGANSPLHF. CDR3 sequence (DNA): TGTGCCAGCAGCTTGTCCCGGGGAGGGGCAAATTCACCCCTCCACTTT.

This clonotype was seen many times. This CDR3 reads CASSSIRRGTTHYNEQFF. CDR3 bases: TGTGCCAGCAGCTCCATTCGGCGGGGGACCACGCATTACAATGAGCAGTTCTTC. This sequence joins TRBV11-3 and TRBJ2-1; 7 nucleotides line up with TRBD2. In germline, CDR1 is SGHNT, CDR2 YENEEA. With V trimmed by 4 bases and J by 4 bases, 16 bases remained unmatched. There are 18 residues in the CDR3. Based on the CDR3 plus reference TRBV11-3 and TRBJ2-1, the full variable domain is EAGVVQSPRYKIIEKKQPVAFWCNPISGHNTLYWYLQNLGQGPELLIRYENEEAVDDSQLPKDRFSAERLKGVDSTLKIQPAELGDSAVYLCASSSIRRGTTHYNEQFFGPGTRLTVL.

The sample holds many counts of this clonotype. The gene calls are TRBV6-6 and TRBJ1-5; 7 nucleotides line up with TRBD1. This CDR3 region has 15 residues. Germline CDR1 reads MNHNY; CDR2 reads SVGAGI (reference sequence). V shed 2 bases, J shed 5 bases, and the junction held 6 bases outside the gene matches. This CDR3 reads CASSYHSGGYQPQHF. The CDR3 nucleotides are TGTGCCAGCAGTTACCACTCAGGGGGGTATCAGCCCCAGCATTTT.

V and J are TRBV7-9 and TRBJ1-2; 10 positions match TRBD1. CDR1 is SEHNR, CDR2 FQNEAQ, per germline (reference sequence). J was trimmed by 2 bases and V by 4 bases; bases with no gene match: 16. The CDR3 spans 19 residues. The CDR3 is CASSSTRGDRGKVNYGYTF. The DNA for the CDR3 is TGTGCCAGCAGCTCGACCCGTGGGGACAGGGGCAAAGTCAACTATGGCTACACCTTC.

This clonotype has a handful of counts. This rearrangement joins TRBV20-1 to TRBJ2-7; no clear D gene. CDR1 DFQATT and CDR2 SNEGSKA come from the germline V gene (reference sequence). This CDR3 has 12 residues. Trimming removed 6 bases from V and 6 bases from J, with 15 bases in between. DNA of the CDR3: TGCAGTGCCCTAGGTCCAGGAAGCGAGCAGTACTTC. This gives the protein CSALGPGSEQYF.

There are many counts of this clonotype. This chain connects TRBV5-5 to TRBJ2-3, with 10 nucleotides matching TRBD1. Per the germline V gene, CDR1 is SGHKS and CDR2 is YYEKEE (reference sequence). The CDR3 sequence is 15 residues long. The J segment lost 2 bases and the V segment lost 4 bases, leaving 4 bases of the junction unmatched. The CDR3 here is CASSPGQGPTDTQYF. CDR3 nucleotides: TGTGCCAGCAGCCCGGGACAGGGGCCCACAGATACGCAGTATTTT.

This clonotype was found many times. The gene calls are TRBV20-1 and TRBJ1-5, with D possibly being TRBD1 (5 bases). The CDR3 is 12 residues long. Germline V gives CDR1 DFQATT, CDR2 SNEGSKA (reference sequence). Trimming left V 4 bases short and J 4 bases short, with 8 bases between. CDR3 residues: CSANRLNQPQHF. CDR3 DNA: TGCAGTGCTAACAGGTTAAATCAGCCCCAGCATTTT.

This clonotype was detected a few times. CDR3 residues: CSAEGDSWDTQYF. In nucleotides, the CDR3 is TGCAGTGCCGAGGGGGACTCGTGGGATACGCAGTATTTT. This chain links TRBV20-1 with TRBJ2-3, with D perhaps matching TRBD1 or TRBD2 (6 bases each). CDR1 and CDR2 (germline): DFQATT, SNEGSKA (reference sequence). The CDR3 is 13 residues long. V lost 6 bases and J lost 6, with 16 bases in between.

This clonotype was detected ten times or more. CDR3 region: CASSETDYGYTF. The CDR3 DNA follows: TGTGCCAGTAGTGAGACAGATTATGGCTACACCTTC. The chain links TRBV19 to TRBJ1-2; TRBD1 might be the D (5 bases). V was cut by 5 bases and J by 5 bases, with 9 bases left in between. Germline assignment: CDR1 LNHDA and CDR2 SQIVND (reference sequence). The CDR3 is 12 amino acids.

In this sample, this clonotype turned up many times. The V gene is TRBV10-1, the J gene TRBJ2-2, with D tentatively TRBD1 (6 bases). Germline CDR1 WNHNN, CDR2 SYGVQD (reference sequence). V was shortened by 4 bases and J by 1 base, with 19 bases between the two germline ends. The CDR3 is made up of 18 amino acids. The CDR3 is CASSGSAGTTRNTGELFF. CDR3 DNA: TGCGCCAGCAGTGGATCGGCCGGGACAACGAGGAACACCGGGGAGCTGTTTTTT.